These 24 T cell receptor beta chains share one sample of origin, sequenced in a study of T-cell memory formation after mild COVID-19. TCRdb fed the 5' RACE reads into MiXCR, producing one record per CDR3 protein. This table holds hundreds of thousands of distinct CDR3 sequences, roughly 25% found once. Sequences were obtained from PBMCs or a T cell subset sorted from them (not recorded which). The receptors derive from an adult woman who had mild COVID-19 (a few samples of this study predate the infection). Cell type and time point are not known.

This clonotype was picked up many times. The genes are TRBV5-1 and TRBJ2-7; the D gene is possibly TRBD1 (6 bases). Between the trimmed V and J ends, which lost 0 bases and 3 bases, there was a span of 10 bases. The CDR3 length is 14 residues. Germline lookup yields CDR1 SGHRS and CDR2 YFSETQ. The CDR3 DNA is TGCGCCAGCAGCTTGGTGTCAGGGGACTACGAGCAGTACTTC. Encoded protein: CASSLVSGDYEQYF.

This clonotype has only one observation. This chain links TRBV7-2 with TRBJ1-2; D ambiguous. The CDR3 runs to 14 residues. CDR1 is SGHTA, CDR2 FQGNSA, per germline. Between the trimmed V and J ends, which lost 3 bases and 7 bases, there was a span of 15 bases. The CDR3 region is CASSFLDSSGGYTF. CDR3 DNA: TGTGCCAGCAGCTTTCTGGATAGTAGTGGTGGCTACACCTTC.

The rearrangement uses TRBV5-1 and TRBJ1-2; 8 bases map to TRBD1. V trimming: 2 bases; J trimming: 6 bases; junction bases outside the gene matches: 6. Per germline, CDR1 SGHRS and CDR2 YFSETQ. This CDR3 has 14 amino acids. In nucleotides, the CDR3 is TGCGCCAGCAGCTTTTCGACAGGGGAGGATGGCTACACCTTC. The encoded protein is CASSFSTGEDGYTF.

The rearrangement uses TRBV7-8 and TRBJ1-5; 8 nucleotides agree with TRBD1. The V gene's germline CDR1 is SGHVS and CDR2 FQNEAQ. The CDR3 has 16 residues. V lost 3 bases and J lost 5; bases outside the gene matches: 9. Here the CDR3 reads CASSFTGGIKDQPQHF. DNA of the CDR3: TGTGCCAGCAGCTTCACAGGGGGGATTAAGGATCAGCCCCAGCATTTT.

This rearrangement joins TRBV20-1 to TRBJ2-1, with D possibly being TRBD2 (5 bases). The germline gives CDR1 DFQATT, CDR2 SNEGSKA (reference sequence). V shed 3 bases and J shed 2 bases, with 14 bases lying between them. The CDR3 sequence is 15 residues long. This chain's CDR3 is CSARASPGTYNEQFF. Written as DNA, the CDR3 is TGCAGTGCTAGGGCCTCCCCGGGAACCTACAATGAGCAGTTCTTC.

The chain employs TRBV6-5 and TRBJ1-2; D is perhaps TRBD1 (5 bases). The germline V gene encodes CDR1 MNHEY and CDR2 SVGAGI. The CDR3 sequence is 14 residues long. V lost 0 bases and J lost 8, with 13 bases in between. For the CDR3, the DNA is TGTGCCAGCAGTTACTCGGCGTGGCGGGGCGGCTACACCTTC. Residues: CASSYSAWRGGYTF.

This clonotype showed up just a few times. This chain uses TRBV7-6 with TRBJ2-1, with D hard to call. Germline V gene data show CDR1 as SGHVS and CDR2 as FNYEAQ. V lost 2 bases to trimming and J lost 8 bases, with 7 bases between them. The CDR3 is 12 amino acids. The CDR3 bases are TGTGCCAGCAGCTTAATGGTCGATGAGCAGTTCTTC. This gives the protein CASSLMVDEQFF.

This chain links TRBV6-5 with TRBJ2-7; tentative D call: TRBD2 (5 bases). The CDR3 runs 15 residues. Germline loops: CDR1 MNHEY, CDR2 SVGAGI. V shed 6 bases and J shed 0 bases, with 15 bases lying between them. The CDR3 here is CASSLYGGFSYEQYF. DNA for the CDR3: TGTGCCAGCAGCCTGTATGGAGGATTCTCCTACGAGCAGTACTTC.

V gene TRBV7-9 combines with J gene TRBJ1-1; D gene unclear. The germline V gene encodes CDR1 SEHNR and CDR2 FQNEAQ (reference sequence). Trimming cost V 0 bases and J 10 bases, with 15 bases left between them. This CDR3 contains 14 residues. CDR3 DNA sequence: TGTGCCAGCAGCTTAGCCTCGACGCCCGTCGGAGCTTTCTTT. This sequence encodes CASSLASTPVGAFF. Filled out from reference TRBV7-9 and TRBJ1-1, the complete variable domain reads DTGVSQNPRHKITKRGQNVTFRCDPISEHNRLYWYRQTLGQGPEFLTYFQNEAQLEKSRLLSDRFSAERPKGSFSTLEIQRTEQGDSAMYLCASSLASTPVGAFFGQGTRLTVV.

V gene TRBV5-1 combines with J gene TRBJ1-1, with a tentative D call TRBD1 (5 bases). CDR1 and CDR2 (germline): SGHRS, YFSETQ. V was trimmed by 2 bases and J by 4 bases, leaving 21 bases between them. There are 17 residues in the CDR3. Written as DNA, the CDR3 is TGCGCCAGCAGCTTTTGGGGCGGGGGATATGGCGGCACTGAAGCTTTCTTT. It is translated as CASSFWGGGYGGTEAFF.

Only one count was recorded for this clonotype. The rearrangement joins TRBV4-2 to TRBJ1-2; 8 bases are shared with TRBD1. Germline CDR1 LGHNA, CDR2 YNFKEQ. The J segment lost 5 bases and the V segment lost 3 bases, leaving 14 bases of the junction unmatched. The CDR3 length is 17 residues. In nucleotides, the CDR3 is TGTGCCAGCAGCCAGGACTTGACTGTGACAGGGGCATATGGCTACACCTTC. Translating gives CASSQDLTVTGAYGYTF.

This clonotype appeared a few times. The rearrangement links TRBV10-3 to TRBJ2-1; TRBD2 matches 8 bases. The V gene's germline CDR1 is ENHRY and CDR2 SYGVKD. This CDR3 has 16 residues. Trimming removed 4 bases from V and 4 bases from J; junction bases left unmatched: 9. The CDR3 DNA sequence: TGTGCCATCAGTGCCGATATAGCGGGGACGTACAATGAGCAGTTCTTC. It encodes CAISADIAGTYNEQFF.

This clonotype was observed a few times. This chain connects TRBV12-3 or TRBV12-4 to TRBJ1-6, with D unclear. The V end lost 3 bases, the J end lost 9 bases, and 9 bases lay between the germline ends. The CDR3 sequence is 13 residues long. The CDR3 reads CASSLGWGSPLHF. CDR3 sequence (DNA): TGTGCCAGCAGTTTGGGTTGGGGTTCACCCCTCCACTTT.

In nucleotides, the CDR3 is TGTGCCAATGCAGAGGGGGGAGATACGCAGTATTTT. Translating it yields CANAEGGDTQYF. V is TRBV10-3 and J is TRBJ2-3; tentatively, D is TRBD1 or TRBD2 (6 bases each). This CDR3 is 12 amino acids long. Trimming pared 10 bases from V and 5 bases from J, leaving 13 bases between. The germline gives CDR1 ENHRY, CDR2 SYGVKD.

The CDR3 nucleotides read TGCAGTGCCCCACTCGGGCCTAGAGATGGCTACACCTTC. Translating gives CSAPLGPRDGYTF. The chain combines TRBV20-1 with TRBJ1-2; D unresolved. This CDR3 has 13 amino acids. The V gene's germline CDR1 is DFQATT and CDR2 SNEGSKA (reference sequence). The germline V and J ends were trimmed by 6 bases and 6 bases, with 17 bases remaining between them.

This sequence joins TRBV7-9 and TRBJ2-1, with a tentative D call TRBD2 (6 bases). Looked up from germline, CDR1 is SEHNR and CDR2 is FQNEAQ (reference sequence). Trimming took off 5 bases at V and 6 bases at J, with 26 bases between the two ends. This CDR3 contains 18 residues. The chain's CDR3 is CASSPKMIIRENCNEQFF. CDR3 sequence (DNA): TGTGCCAGCAGCCCAAAGATGATTATACGGGAGAATTGCAATGAGCAGTTCTTC.

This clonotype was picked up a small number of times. CDR3: CASSPLGSWSSYNEQFF. CDR3 in DNA: TGTGCCAGCAGTCCCCTGGGGAGCTGGTCGTCCTACAATGAGCAGTTCTTC. The chain employs TRBV27 and TRBJ2-1, with D maybe TRBD2 (5 bases). The ends were cut back, 5 bases at V and 1 base at J, with 18 bases in the middle. This CDR3 is 17 amino acids long. CDR1 is MNHEY and CDR2 is SMNVEV in the germline V gene (reference sequence).

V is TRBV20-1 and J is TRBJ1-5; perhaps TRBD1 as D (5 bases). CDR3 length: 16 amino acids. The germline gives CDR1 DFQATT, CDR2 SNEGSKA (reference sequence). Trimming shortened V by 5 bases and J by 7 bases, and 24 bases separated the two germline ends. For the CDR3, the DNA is TGCAGTGCTCCCCAGGGAGAGGGGCGTTCGGGACAGCCCCAGCATTTT. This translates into CSAPQGEGRSGQPQHF.

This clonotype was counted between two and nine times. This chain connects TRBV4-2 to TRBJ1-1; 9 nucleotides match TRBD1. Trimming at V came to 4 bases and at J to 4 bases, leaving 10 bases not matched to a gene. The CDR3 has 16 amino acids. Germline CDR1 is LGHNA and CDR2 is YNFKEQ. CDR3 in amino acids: CASSPEGTGLPTEAFF. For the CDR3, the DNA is TGTGCCAGCAGCCCCGAGGGGACAGGGCTACCCACTGAAGCTTTCTTT.

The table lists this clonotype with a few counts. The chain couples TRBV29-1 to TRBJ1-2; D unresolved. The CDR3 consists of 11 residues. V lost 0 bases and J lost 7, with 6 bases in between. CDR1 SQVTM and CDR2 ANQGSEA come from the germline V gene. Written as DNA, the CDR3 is TGCAGCGTTGAAGATATCGGTGGCTACACCTTC. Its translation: CSVEDIGGYTF.

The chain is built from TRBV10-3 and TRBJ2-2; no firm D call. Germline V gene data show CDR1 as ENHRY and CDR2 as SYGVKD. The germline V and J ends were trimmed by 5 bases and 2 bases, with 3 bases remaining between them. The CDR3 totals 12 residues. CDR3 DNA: TGTGCCATCAGTCATAACACCGGGGAGCTGTTTTTT. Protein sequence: CAISHNTGELFF.

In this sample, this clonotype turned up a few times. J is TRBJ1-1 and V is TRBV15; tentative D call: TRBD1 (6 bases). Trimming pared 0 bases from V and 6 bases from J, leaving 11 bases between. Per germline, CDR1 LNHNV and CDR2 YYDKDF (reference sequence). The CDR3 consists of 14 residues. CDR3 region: CATSRDRGGAEAFF. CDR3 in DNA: TGTGCCACCAGCAGAGATAGGGGGGGAGCTGAAGCTTTCTTT.

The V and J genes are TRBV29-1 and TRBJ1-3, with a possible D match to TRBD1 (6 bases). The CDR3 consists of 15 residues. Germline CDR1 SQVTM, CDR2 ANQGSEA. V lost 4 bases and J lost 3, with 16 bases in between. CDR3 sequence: CSVVGQGSSGNTIYF. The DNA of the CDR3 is TGCAGCGTTGTAGGCCAGGGGTCGAGTGGAAACACCATATATTTT.

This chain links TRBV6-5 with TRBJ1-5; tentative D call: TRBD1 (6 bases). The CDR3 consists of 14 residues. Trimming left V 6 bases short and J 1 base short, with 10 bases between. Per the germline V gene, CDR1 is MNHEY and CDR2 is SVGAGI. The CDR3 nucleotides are TGTGCCAGCAGAGGGACATCAAGCAATCAGCCCCAGCATTTT. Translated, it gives CASRGTSSNQPQHF.